This T cell receptor (beta chain) was recovered during a study of patients and donors after allogeneic stem cell transplantation. TCRdb re-called the RT-PCR reads with MiXCR, one entry per CDR3 protein. The data show roughly 230,000 distinct CDR3 sequences, less than 15% seen once. The germline gives CDR1 LNHDA, CDR2 SQIVND (reference sequence). The CDR3 is made up of 13 amino acids. V was cut by 4 bases and J by 5 bases, with 11 bases left in between. The gene calls are TRBV19 and TRBJ1-1, with D maybe TRBD1 (5 bases). Material: blood, either unsorted or a sorted T cell fraction (not recorded which). The source is a human donor who was either an allogeneic HSCT recipient or a stem cell or donor lymphocyte infusion donor (not recorded which). It is not recorded whose cells these are; they may come from a transplant donor. CDR3 sequence: CASSKAGRTEAFF. In nucleotides, the CDR3 is TGTGCCAGTAGTAAGGCAGGGCGGACTGAAGCTTTCTTT.